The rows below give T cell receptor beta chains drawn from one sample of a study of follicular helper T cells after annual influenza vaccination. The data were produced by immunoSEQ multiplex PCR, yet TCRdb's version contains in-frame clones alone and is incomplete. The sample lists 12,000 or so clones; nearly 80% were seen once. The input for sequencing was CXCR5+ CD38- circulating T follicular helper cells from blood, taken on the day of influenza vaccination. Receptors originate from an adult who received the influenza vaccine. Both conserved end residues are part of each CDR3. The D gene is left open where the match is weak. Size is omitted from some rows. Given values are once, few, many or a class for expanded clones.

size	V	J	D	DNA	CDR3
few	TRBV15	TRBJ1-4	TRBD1	TGTGCCACCAGTATGTGGACAGGCAGTAATGAAAAACTGTTTTTT	CATSMWTGSNEKLFF
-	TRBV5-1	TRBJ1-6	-	TGCGCCAGCACCCGGGGGGTGGATAATTCACCCCTCCACTTT	CASTRGVDNSPLHF
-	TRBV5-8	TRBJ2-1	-	TGTGCCAGCAGCTTGGTCGATGAGCAGTTCTTC	CASSLVDEQFF
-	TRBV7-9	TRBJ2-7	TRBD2	TGTGCCAGCAGCTTTAACAGCGGGGGGGAATACGAGCAGTACTTC	CASSFNSGGEYEQYF
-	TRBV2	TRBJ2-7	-	TGTGCCAGCAGCCCCCGGAGGGAGCAGTACTTC	CASSPRREQYF
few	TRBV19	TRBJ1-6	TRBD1	TGTGCCAGTAGTAGCTCCTACAGGGGCAATTCACCCCTCCACTTT	CASSSSYRGNSPLHF
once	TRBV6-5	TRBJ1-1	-	TGTGCCAGCAGTTACAATCGACAGTTGAACACTGAAGCTTTCTTT	CASSYNRQLNTEAFF
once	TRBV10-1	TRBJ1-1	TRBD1	TGCGCCAGCAGGAACCGGACAGGAGCATTGAACACTGAAGCTTTCTTT	CASRNRTGALNTEAFF
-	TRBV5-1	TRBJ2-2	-	TGCGCCAGCAGCTGGGGGGCCGATAGCGGTTCCGGGGAGCTGTTTTTT	CASSWGADSGSGELFF
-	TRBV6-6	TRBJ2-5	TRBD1	TGTGCCAGCAGTCCCACCAACACAGGGGAAGGGACCCAGTACTTC	CASSPTNTGEGTQYF
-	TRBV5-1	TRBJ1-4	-	TGCGCCAGCAAATTTAGTAGCACAACTAATGAAAAACTGTTTTTT	CASKFSSTTNEKLFF
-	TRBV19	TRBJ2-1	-	TGTGCCAGTAGTATGGTGACCGGGCCCTACAATGAGCAGTTCTTC	CASSMVTGPYNEQFF
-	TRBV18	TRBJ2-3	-	TGTGCCAGCTCACCAAACGTTCCGGGGGACGGGGGTGTGGATACGCAGTATTTT	CASSPNVPGDGGVDTQYF
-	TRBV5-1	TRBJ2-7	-	TGCGCCAGCAGCTTGGCCTGGGGGGAAAGGGTCTACGAGCAGTACTTC	CASSLAWGERVYEQYF
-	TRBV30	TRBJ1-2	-	TGTGCCTGGAGTCCGGGACGGGCGATCTATGGCTACACCTTC	CAWSPGRAIYGYTF
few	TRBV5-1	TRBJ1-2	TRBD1	TGCGCCAGCAGCTTGGCCAGGGACAGCTATGGCTACACCTTC	CASSLARDSYGYTF
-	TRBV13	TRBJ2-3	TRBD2	TGTGCCAGCTCCTCTTATCCCCCCTCCCCGGGACTAGGAACAGATACGCAGTATTTT	CASSSYPPSPGLGTDTQYF
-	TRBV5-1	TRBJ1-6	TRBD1	TGCGCCAGCAGCTGGGGACAGGGAAGCTCCTATAATTCACCCCTCCACTTT	CASSWGQGSSYNSPLHF
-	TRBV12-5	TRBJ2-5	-	TGTGCTAGTACCTCCACACCGAACCAAGAGACCCAGTACTTC	CASTSTPNQETQYF
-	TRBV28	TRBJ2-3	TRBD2	TGTGCCAGCGAAGGGACTAGCACTACAGATACGCAGTATTTT	CASEGTSTTDTQYF
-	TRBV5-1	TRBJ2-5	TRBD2	TGCGCCAGCAGCTTGTCCCCCACTAGCGGCCAAGAGACCCAGTACTTC	CASSLSPTSGQETQYF
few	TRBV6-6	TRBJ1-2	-	TGTGCCAGCAGTTACAACGCAGATTATGGCTACACCTTC	CASSYNADYGYTF
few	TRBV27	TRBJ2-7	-	TGTGCCAGCAAATACAACGGGGACGTCTACGAGCAGTACTTC	CASKYNGDVYEQYF
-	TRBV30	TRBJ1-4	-	TGTGCCTGGGGGAACCGGCGATATGAACTGTTTTTT	CAWGNRRYELFF
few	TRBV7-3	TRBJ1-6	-	TGTGCCAGCAGCTCCACAGGTCAATCACCCCTCCACTTT	CASSSTGQSPLHF
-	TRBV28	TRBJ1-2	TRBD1	TGTGCCAGCAGGGTTCCAGGGGGCGGTCGAGACGGCTACACCTTC	CASRVPGGGRDGYTF
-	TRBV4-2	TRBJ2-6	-	TGTGCCAGCAGCCGAGGAGACAGCTCTGGGGCCAACGTCCTGACTTTC	CASSRGDSSGANVLTF
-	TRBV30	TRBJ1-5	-	TGTGCCTGGAGTGACGGACAGTACAATCAGCCCCAGCATTTT	CAWSDGQYNQPQHF